This T cell receptor (beta chain) was found in a study of CD8 T cells in Susac syndrome. Study at large: Sequenced Susac syndrome patients included about six with clinically active disease and eight in remission. Notes on the study in general: The CD4+ T cell repertoires in Susac syndrome did not show any clonal expansion.

Negative isolation yielded the CD8+ and CD4+ T cells, while FACS enriched the TEMRA cells. RNA, at 0.5 to 1 ug, was reverse transcribed with random hexamers. Amplification of the TCR beta CDR3 was carried out by immunoSEQ multiplex PCR, which spanned a total of 54 Vbeta and 13 Jbeta segments. Each CDR3 protein is one row after TCRdb ran MiXCR on the immunoSEQ multiplex PCR reads. The repertoire has fewer than 200,000 distinct CDR3 sequences, roughly 90% of them found once; the top ten carry around 0.079%. With respect to this clonotype: Its antigen remains unknown.

From germline, CDR1 is LGHNA and CDR2 YNFKEQ. J gave up 2 bases and V 3 bases, and 4 bases lay outside the gene matches. The CDR3 covers 16 residues. The sequencing sample was made of CD4+ T cells from PBMCs. The chain carries TRBV4-2 and TRBJ1-3, with TRBD1 matching over 10 bases. The clonotype was recovered from a human donor with Susac syndrome. Here the CDR3 DNA reads TGTGCCAGCAGCCAGCCGGGACAGGGGACTGGAAACACCATATATTTT. Translation gives CASSQPGQGTGNTIYF.